The 10 T cell receptor beta chains below all came from one sample that was sequenced in a study of tissue T cells after allogeneic stem cell transplantation. The protocol was immunoSEQ multiplex PCR, while the TCRdb copy is restricted to in-frame clones and leaves out a portion. The sample records around 2,400 clones, 45% to 60% being singletons. As for time point: mouse harvest day 14 after allogeneic transplant. Each mouse received 10^7 T-cell-depleted marrow cells plus 10^6 splenic CD5+ T cells by tail vein. Sequenced input: lymph node tissue. These receptors were obtained from a female BALB/c mouse given C57BL/6 T cells with graft-versus-host disease after an allogeneic hematopoietic cell transplant.

About this clone: All gene names here are mouse names. The read terminates 1 residue ahead of where the CDR3 ends, so the germline J gene completes it. V and J are TRBV4 and TRBJ2-1; 8 bases are a match to TRBD2. J gave up 4 bases and V 3 bases, and 2 bases lay outside the gene matches. Germline V lookup: CDR1 LGHDT, CDR2 YNNKQL (reference sequence). The CDR3 has 14 amino acids. CDR3 loop: CASSYAGGYAEQFF. Partial CDR3 DNA: TGTGCCAGCAGCTATGCTGGGGGGTATGCTGAGCAGTTC.

A word on this clone: Each gene name is a mouse one. The CDR3 end is not reached by the read, which stops 1 residue before it; the germline J gene fills it in. The chain combines TRBV2 with TRBJ1-4, with D unclear. Germline V CDR1 and CDR2: LGHNA, YSYQKL. This CDR3 region has 15 residues. V shed 0 bases and J shed 0 bases, with 5 bases lying between them. The covered CDR3 bases are TGTGCCAGCAGCCAAGAACCATTTTCCAACGAAAGATTATTT. Residues: CASSQEPFSNERLF. The complete CDR3 sequence is CASSQEPFSNERLFF.

As to this clone: Genes and germline come from the mouse. The sequence runs out 1 residue before the end of the CDR3; the remainder is reconstructed from the germline J gene. V and J are TRBV12-2 and TRBJ2-4; D unclear. V was pared by 0 bases and J by 0 bases, with 9 bases between. CDR3 length: 15 amino acids. Germline CDR1 SGHLS, CDR2 HYDKME. CDR3 in amino acids: CASSLAPPSQNTLYF. The covered CDR3 bases are TGTGCCAGCTCTCTCGCGCCGCCTAGTCAAAACACCTTGTAC.

A remark on this clone: Gene names are the mouse ones. The read terminates 1 residue ahead of where the CDR3 ends, so the germline J gene completes it. The rearrangement links TRBV16 to TRBJ1-1, with D maybe TRBD1 (5 bases). CDR1 SGHSA and CDR2 FRNQAP come from the germline V gene. Trimming stripped 0 bases from V and 4 bases from J, with 9 bases between. The CDR3 loop spans 14 amino acids. The CDR3 DNA, read in part, is TGTGCAAGCAGCTTAGAAGGGGAGGGCACAGAAGTCTTC. Translated, it gives CASSLEGEGTEVF. The complete CDR3 reads CASSLEGEGTEVFF. The entire variable domain, with the rest obtained from reference TRBV16 and TRBJ1-1, is as follows: NAGVIQTPRHKVTGKGQEATLWCEPISGHSAVFWYRQTIVQGLEFLTYFRNQAPIDDSGMPKERFSAQMPNQSHSTLKIQSTQPQDSAVYLCASSLEGEGTEVFFGKGTRLTVV.

As to this clone: Each gene name is a mouse one. The read finishes 1 residue shy of the CDR3 end, and the germline J gene is used to complete it. This sequence joins TRBV5 and TRBJ1-3, with 7 nucleotides matching TRBD1. The V and J ends lost 2 bases and 2 bases, in that order; junction bases with no gene match: 0. Germline V CDR1 and CDR2: LGHNA, YNLKQL (reference sequence). This CDR3 region has 14 residues. The covered CDR3 bases are TGTGCCAGCAGCCAACAGGGGGCTGGAAATACGCTCTAT. Its translation is CASSQQGAGNTLY. The full CDR3 protein is CASSQQGAGNTLYF.

As concerns this clone: Its ends do not fully match the called genes, so a read error is possible. Germline and genes here are mouse. The read halts 1 residue ahead of the CDR3 end, with the missing end drawn from the germline J gene. The chain uses TRBV1 and TRBJ1-1, with D hard to call. The CDR3 totals 13 residues. CDR1 and CDR2 (germline): NSQYPW, LRSPGD (reference sequence). CDR3 DNA, as far as it was read: TGCACCTGCAGTGCAGATCTCGGCACAAAAGTCTTC. Translating it yields CTCSADLGTKVF. The whole CDR3 protein reads CTCSADLGTKVFF.

In the case of this clone: Gene names follow the mouse nomenclature. The CDR3 sequence is CSSSQGLGGKDTQYF. Partial CDR3 DNA: TGCTCCAGCAGTCAAGGACTGGGGGGGAAAGACACCCAGTAC. The J gene is TRBJ2-5, the V gene TRBV23; TRBD2, the table's D call, was not compared with the DNA. From the germline J gene comes the end of the CDR3, since the read stops 1 residue before it. This CDR3 is 15 amino acids long. Per the germline V gene, CDR1 is KGHTA and CDR2 is FQNQQP.

Only a few counts were recorded for this clone. The genes and germline here are from mouse. The CDR3 extends 1 residue past the end of the read, so its final part is completed from the germline J gene. The J gene is TRBJ2-7, the V gene TRBV12-2; D might be TRBD1 (6 bases). Germline V CDR1 and CDR2: SGHLS, HYDKME. V was shortened by 0 bases and J by 0 bases, with 11 bases between the two germline ends. This CDR3 has 15 amino acids. The part of the CDR3 DNA that was read is TGTGCCAGCTCTCTCGACGGACAGAGCTCCTATGAACAGTAC. This sequence encodes CASSLDGQSSYEQY. In full, the CDR3 is CASSLDGQSSYEQYF.

Concerning this clone: Germline and genes: mouse. CDR3 protein: CASSLDLGGPVSAETLYF. Partial CDR3 DNA: TGTGCAAGCAGCTTAGATCTGGGGGGCCCGGTTAGTGCAGAAACGCTGTAT. The rearrangement joins TRBV16 to TRBJ2-3; 8 nucleotides line up with TRBD2. Coverage ceases 1 residue before the CDR3 finishes, and the germline J gene fills in the end. This CDR3 region has 18 residues. Germline V CDR1 and CDR2: SGHSA, FRNQAP. V shed 0 bases, J shed 0 bases, and the junction held 8 bases outside the gene matches. Combining the CDR3 with reference TRBV16 and TRBJ2-3 gives the whole variable domain NAGVIQTPRHKVTGKGQEATLWCEPISGHSAVFWYRQTIVQGLEFLTYFRNQAPIDDSGMPKERFSAQMPNQSHSTLKIQSTQPQDSAVYLCASSLDLGGPVSAETLYFGSGTRLTVL.

For this clone: Gene labels here are mouse ones. Coverage ceases 1 residue before the CDR3 finishes, and the germline J gene fills in the end. The chain joins TRBV26 to TRBJ2-4; TRBD2 agrees at 9 bases. J gave up 0 bases and V 7 bases, and 5 bases lay outside the gene matches. There are 15 residues in the CDR3. Germline CDR1 and CDR2: KGHPV and FQNQEV (reference sequence). The CDR3 spells CASTRLGASQNTLYF. The CDR3 bases that were read are TGTGCCAGCACCCGACTGGGGGCTAGTCAAAACACCTTGTAC.